Reported below is one T cell receptor beta chain. How the authors handled the data: Estimation of nucleated cell counts relied on the amplification of reference gene primers. Measured with immunoSEQ multiplex PCR; TCRdb has only the in-frame clones, and not every one. The V and J calls and clone size were taken over from that table, and D and trimming were inferred from the DNA. The table lists tens of thousands of clones, more than 80% of them singletons. The data belong to a study of blood T cell repertoires in COVID-19. As for the study in general: The United States, Italy and Spain were the sources of the acute and convalescent COVID-19 samples. T cells, B-cell-depleted T cells, or PBMCs supplied cDNA or gDNA.

V lost 6 bases to trimming and J lost 4 bases; unmatched junction nucleotides: 6. The length of the CDR3 is 14 residues. CDR1 is SNHLY and CDR2 is FYNNEI in the germline V gene. The genes are TRBV2 and TRBJ2-3; the match to TRBD2 covers 8 bases. The sequencing sample was made of peripheral blood. The sequence came from a woman aged 80 or over with acute or convalescent COVID-19. CDR3 nucleotide sequence: TGTGCCAGCAGGGACGCGCGGGGGGCAGATACGCAGTATTTT. The encoded protein is CASRDARGADTQYF.